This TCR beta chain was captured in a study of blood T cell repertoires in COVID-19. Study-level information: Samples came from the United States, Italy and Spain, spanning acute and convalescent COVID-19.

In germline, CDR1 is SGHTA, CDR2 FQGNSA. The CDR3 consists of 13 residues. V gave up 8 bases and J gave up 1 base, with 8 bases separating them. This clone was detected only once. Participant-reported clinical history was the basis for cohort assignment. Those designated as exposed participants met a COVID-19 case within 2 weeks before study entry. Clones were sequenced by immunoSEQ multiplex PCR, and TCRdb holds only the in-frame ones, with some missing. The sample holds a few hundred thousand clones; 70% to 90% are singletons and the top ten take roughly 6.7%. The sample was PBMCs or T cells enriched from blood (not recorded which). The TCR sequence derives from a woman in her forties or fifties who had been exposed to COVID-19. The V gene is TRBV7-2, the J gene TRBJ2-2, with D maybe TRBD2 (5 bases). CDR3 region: CASRRGNTGELFF. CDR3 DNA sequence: TGTGCCAGCCGCCGGGGGAACACCGGGGAGCTGTTTTTT.